The clone carrying this T cell receptor beta chain was seen a handful of times. Its specificity is unknown. The study ran its PCR with 60 Vbeta and 13 Jbeta primers. The table came from immunoSEQ multiplex PCR; TCRdb's copy has only in-frame clones and leaves some out. Of 120,000 or so clones in the sample, 15% to 20% are singletons; the top ten hold about 3.1%. This entry is derived from a study of cytomegalovirus exposure and HLA in healthy donors. General study findings and limits: Later analysis suggested most CMV-associated TCR beta chains were HLA-restricted. Cytomegalovirus status, reportedly, was diagnosed with high specificity and sensitivity by the classifier. Some V segments could not be told apart, so they were left out, TRBV6-2 and TRBV6-3 among them.

This CDR3 is 15 amino acids long. V dropped 7 bases and J dropped 2; count of bases not matched to a gene: 4. The germline CDR1 and CDR2 sequences are MDHEN and SYDVKM. The genes are TRBV28 and TRBJ2-2; TRBD2 agrees at 10 bases. The clonotype originates from a female donor in good health and CMV-seropositive. The sequenced sample was PBMCs. Written as DNA, the CDR3 is TGTGCCAGCAACCCACTAGCGGGAAACACCGGGGAGCTGTTTTTT. Amino acid sequence: CASNPLAGNTGELFF.